The 11 T cell receptor beta chains presented below share a single source sample, sequenced in a study of patients and donors after allogeneic stem cell transplantation. TCRdb redid the calling of the RT-PCR reads with MiXCR, one entry per CDR3 protein. The sample carries roughly 960,000 distinct CDR3 sequences, approximately 19% recorded once. Sequenced material: blood, either unsorted or a sorted T cell fraction (not recorded which). The receptors were gathered from a human donor who was either an allogeneic HSCT recipient or a stem cell or donor lymphocyte infusion donor (not recorded which). It is not recorded whose cells these are; they may come from a transplant donor.

CDR3 sequence: CASSPPPKNIQYF. CDR3 in DNA: TGTGCCAGCTCCCCTCCGCCTAAAAACATTCAGTACTTC. The chain joins TRBV18 to TRBJ2-4; D not resolved. This CDR3 is 13 amino acids long. The ends were cut back, 6 bases at V and 4 bases at J, with 10 bases in the middle. Germline-derived CDR1 and CDR2 are KGHSH and LQKENI.

In its sample, this clonotype was seen a few times. This rearrangement joins TRBV24-1 to TRBJ2-3; 8 positions match TRBD1. The CDR3 is 16 amino acids. The J segment lost 2 bases and the V segment lost 3 bases, leaving 6 bases of the junction unmatched. Germline-derived CDR1 and CDR2 are KGHDR and SFDVKD. CDR3 sequence (DNA): TGTGCCACCAGTGATCGAGGGACAGGTCCCACAGATACGCAGTATTTT. Encoded protein: CATSDRGTGPTDTQYF.

This clonotype was seen many times. The rearrangement links TRBV24-1 to TRBJ2-2; 10 bases fit TRBD1. The V segment lost 3 bases and the J segment 6 bases; nucleotides outside the gene matches: 6. This CDR3 spans 16 amino acids. Germline assignment: CDR1 KGHDR and CDR2 SFDVKD. The CDR3 region is CATSDPGQGRSGELFF. CDR3 in DNA: TGTGCCACCAGTGATCCGGGACAGGGGAGGTCCGGGGAGCTGTTTTTT.

This clonotype has ten or more counts. The rearrangement uses TRBV20-1 and TRBJ2-3; 8 bases line up with TRBD1. The CDR3 is made up of 14 amino acids. Germline V CDR1 and CDR2: DFQATT, SNEGSKA (reference sequence). J gave up 0 bases and V 5 bases, and 4 bases lay outside the gene matches. For the CDR3, the DNA is TGCAGTGCTCCAGACAGGGGCAGCACAGATACGCAGTATTTT. It codes for CSAPDRGSTDTQYF.

This clonotype was seen many times. The chain recombines TRBV20-1 with TRBJ1-3, with 8 bases fitting TRBD1. V lost 6 bases and J lost 3; bases outside the gene matches: 4. CDR3 size: 13 residues. Germline V CDR1 and CDR2: DFQATT, SNEGSKA (reference sequence). The CDR3 nucleotides are TGCAGTGCGAGACAGGGGAATGGAAACACCATATATTTT. Translated, it gives CSARQGNGNTIYF.

The chain recombines TRBV6-2 or TRBV6-3 with TRBJ2-7; D could derive from TRBD1 or TRBD2 (6 bases each). Trimming shortened V by 5 bases and J by 4 bases, and 18 bases separated the two germline ends. CDR1 and CDR2 (germline): MNHEY, SVGEGT. This CDR3 spans 15 amino acids. CDR3 nucleotide sequence: TGTGCCAGCAGTAGTTTTGGGGGGCCTCCATACGAGCAGTACTTC. Its protein product is CASSSFGGPPYEQYF.

This clonotype showed up just a few times. This chain uses TRBV24-1 with TRBJ2-1, with 11 bases identical to TRBD2. After removal of 4 bases from V and 4 bases from J, the junction contained 2 bases not matched to a gene. The germline gives CDR1 KGHDR, CDR2 SFDVKD. The CDR3 length is 15 residues. The CDR3 is CATSDIAGGYNEQFF. Written as DNA, the CDR3 is TGTGCCACCAGTGACATAGCGGGAGGGTACAATGAGCAGTTCTTC.

The CDR3 DNA reads as TGTTCTGGATCCGACTCTGGGGCCAACGTCCTGACTTTC. This encodes CSGSDSGANVLTF. V is TRBV30 and J is TRBJ2-6, with no clear D. The CDR3 covers 13 residues. Germline V gene data show CDR1 as GTSNPN and CDR2 as SVGIG (reference sequence).

This chain uses TRBV3-1 with TRBJ2-4; 8 bases are a match to TRBD1. The germline V gene has CDR1 LGHDT and CDR2 YNNKEL (reference sequence). There are 17 residues in the CDR3. V lost 3 bases, J lost 0 bases, and 7 bases stayed unmatched. The CDR3: CASSQWTGTLAKNIQYF. The CDR3 nucleotides are TGTGCCAGCAGCCAGTGGACAGGGACACTAGCCAAAAACATTCAGTACTTC. Using reference TRBV3-1 and TRBJ2-4 for the parts outside the CDR3, the full variable domain is DTAVSQTPKYLVTQMGNDKSIKCEQNLGHDTMYWYKQDSKKFLKIMFSYNNKELIINETVPNRFSPKSPDKAHLNLHINSLELGDSAVYFCASSQWTGTLAKNIQYFGAGTRLSVL.

This clonotype was seen more than once but under ten times. The rearrangement joins TRBV24-1 to TRBJ1-3, with no clear D. CDR3 size: 13 residues. The germline V and J ends were trimmed by 4 bases and 3 bases, with 6 bases remaining between them. CDR1 is KGHDR, CDR2 SFDVKD, per germline. The CDR3 sequence is CATSDIFGNTIYF. In DNA, the CDR3 is TGTGCCACCAGTGACATATTTGGAAACACCATATATTTT.

The chain joins TRBV9 to TRBJ2-5, with D unresolved. V was shortened by 0 bases and J by 4 bases, with 10 bases between the two germline ends. The CDR3 extends over 14 amino acids. CDR1 is SGDLS and CDR2 is YYNGEE in the germline V gene. CDR3 sequence (DNA): TGTGCCAGCAGCGTAGCCAAGGAAGGAGAGACCCAGTACTTC. Residues: CASSVAKEGETQYF.